This T cell receptor (beta chain) was found in a study of cytomegalovirus exposure and HLA in healthy donors. Vbeta (60) and Jbeta (13) primers were used in the PCR. TCRdb's table, derived via immunoSEQ multiplex PCR, lists solely in-frame clones and lacks some. The sample has approximately 180,000 clones, around 85% seen once; the top ten hold 1.5% to 2%. The CDR3 is 17 residues long. From germline, CDR1 is MGHRA and CDR2 YSYEKL. V lost 0 bases and J lost 2; bases outside the gene matches: 7. This TCR came from a man aged 18 to 29 in good health and CMV-seronegative. J is TRBJ2-3 and V is TRBV4-1, with 8 bases identical to TRBD2. The sequenced material came from PBMCs. The chain's CDR3 is CASSQDPGTSITDTQYF. In DNA form, the CDR3 reads TGCGCCAGCAGCCAAGATCCAGGGACTAGTATCACAGATACGCAGTATTTT.